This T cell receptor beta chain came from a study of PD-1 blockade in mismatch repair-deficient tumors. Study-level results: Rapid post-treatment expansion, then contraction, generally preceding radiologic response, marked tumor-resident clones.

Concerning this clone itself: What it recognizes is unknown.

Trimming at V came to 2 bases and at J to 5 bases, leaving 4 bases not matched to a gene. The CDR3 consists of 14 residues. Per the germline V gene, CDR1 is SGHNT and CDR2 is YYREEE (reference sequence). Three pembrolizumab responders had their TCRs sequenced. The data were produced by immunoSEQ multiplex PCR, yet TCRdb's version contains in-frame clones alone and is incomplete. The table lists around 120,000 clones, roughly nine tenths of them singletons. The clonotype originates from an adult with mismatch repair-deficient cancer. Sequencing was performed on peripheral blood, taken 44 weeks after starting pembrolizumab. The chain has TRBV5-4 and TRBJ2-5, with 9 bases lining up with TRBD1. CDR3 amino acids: CASSFDRGGETQYF. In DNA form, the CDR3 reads TGTGCCAGCAGCTTCGACAGGGGGGGGGAGACCCAGTACTTC.